What follows are 23 T cell receptor beta chains derived from one specimen sequenced in a study of blood T cell repertoires in COVID-19. Libraries were prepared by immunoSEQ multiplex PCR; TCRdb keeps only in-frame clonotypes and omits some of them. This table holds under 150,000 clones, approximately 85% found once. The sequenced sample consisted of peripheral blood. Receptor source: a man between 40 and 49 years old with acute or convalescent COVID-19.

The chain joins TRBV2 to TRBJ1-6; 7 bases match TRBD1. CDR1 and CDR2 from the germline V gene are SNHLY and FYNNEI. The CDR3 sequence is 14 residues long. The V gene end was trimmed by 7 bases and the J gene end by 6 bases; junction bases not matched to a gene: 6. CDR3 region: CASKGGQPNSPLHF. The CDR3 DNA sequence: TGTGCCAGCAAAGGGGGACAGCCTAATTCACCCCTCCACTTT. Drawing the rest from reference TRBV2 and TRBJ1-6, the complete variable domain is EPEVTQTPSHQVTQMGQEVILRCVPISNHLYFYWYRQILGQKVEFLVSFYNNEISEKSEIFDDQFSVERPDGSNFTLKIRSTKLEDSAMYFCASKGGQPNSPLHFGNGTRLTVT.

The chain uses TRBV10-1 and TRBJ2-1, with TRBD2 matching 13 bases. The CDR3 loop spans 15 amino acids. Germline assignment: CDR1 WNHNN and CDR2 SYGVQD (reference sequence). Losses at the gene ends were 6 bases for V and 4 bases for J; bases not matched to a gene: 3. The CDR3 DNA sequence: TGCGCCAGCAGCCCGGGACTAGCGGGGTACAATGAGCAGTTCTTC. This gives the protein CASSPGLAGYNEQFF.

The chain joins TRBV7-2 to TRBJ2-7, with TRBD2 matching over 7 bases. CDR1 is SGHTA, CDR2 FQGNSA, per germline. The CDR3 covers 16 residues. V was pared by 0 bases and J by 4 bases, with 9 bases of the junction left unmatched. The CDR3 nucleotides read TGTGCCAGCAGCTTAGCATCGAGCGGGGCGGGGTACGAGCAGTACTTC. This gives the protein CASSLASSGAGYEQYF.

The chain carries TRBV2 and TRBJ1-1; D gene uncertain. V lost 3 bases and J lost 3, with 11 bases in between. Germline assignment: CDR1 SNHLY and CDR2 FYNNEI. The length of the CDR3 is 14 residues. The CDR3 protein is CASSDISVYTEAFF. In nucleotides, the CDR3 is TGTGCCAGCAGTGACATTTCGGTTTACACTGAAGCTTTCTTT.

J is TRBJ2-5 and V is TRBV5-4; 9 bases fit TRBD2. CDR3 length: 13 residues. V gave up 8 bases and J gave up 7 bases; unmatched junction bases: 9. The V gene's germline CDR1 is SGHNT and CDR2 YYREEE (reference sequence). This CDR3 is CASAIAGEGTQYF. The CDR3 DNA sequence: TGTGCCAGTGCAATAGCGGGGGAGGGGACCCAGTACTTC.

The chain is built from TRBV7-3 and TRBJ2-1; TRBD1 matches at 9 bases. V trimming: 6 bases; J trimming: 4 bases; junction bases outside the gene matches: 7. The CDR3 is 15 amino acids. Germline CDR1 reads SGHTA; CDR2 reads FQGTGA. The CDR3 DNA is TGTGCCAGCAGTCAGGGGACAGGGATTTACAATGAGCAGTTCTTC. Its translation: CASSQGTGIYNEQFF. Variable domain in full (rest from reference TRBV7-3 and TRBJ2-1): GAGVSQTPSNKVTEKGKYVELRCDPISGHTALYWYRQSLGQGPEFLIYFQGTGAADDSGLPNDRFFAVRPEGSVSTLKIQRTERGDSAVYLCASSQGTGIYNEQFFGPGTRLTVL.

This clone was counted a single time. This rearrangement joins TRBV6-6 to TRBJ2-3; 10 bases fit TRBD2. Germline V gives CDR1 MNHNY, CDR2 SVGAGI (reference sequence). This CDR3 spans 15 amino acids. V trimming: 4 bases; J trimming: 11 bases; junction bases outside the gene matches: 12. This chain's CDR3 is CASSSRGLADLGQYF. The CDR3 DNA reads TGTGCCAGCAGTTCCCGCGGACTAGCGGACCTTGGGCAGTATTTT.

The rearrangement uses TRBV7-9 and TRBJ1-5; TRBD1 might be the D (5 bases). Trimming shortened V by 5 bases and J by 15 bases, and 20 bases separated the two germline ends. Germline V gives CDR1 SEHNR, CDR2 FQNEAQ (reference sequence). There are 13 residues in the CDR3. The CDR3 nucleotides are TGTGCCAGCAGCCAGGGATCGGCCGAAGTCCTGCATTTT. It yields the protein CASSQGSAEVLHF.

V is TRBV18 and J is TRBJ2-3, with 9 bases lining up with TRBD1. Per the germline V gene, CDR1 is KGHSH and CDR2 is LQKENI. The CDR3 loop spans 18 amino acids. Trimming removed 3 bases from V and 2 bases from J; junction bases left unmatched: 12. The CDR3 nucleotides read TGTGCCAGCTCACCCCCAAGTGCCGGGACAGGGTACACAGATACGCAGTATTTT. Translation gives CASSPPSAGTGYTDTQYF.

The J gene is TRBJ2-3, the V gene TRBV7-2, with TRBD1 matching over 8 bases. Germline loops: CDR1 SGHTA, CDR2 FQGNSA. With V trimmed by 4 bases and J by 6 bases, 15 bases remained unmatched. This CDR3 has 17 amino acids. Here the CDR3 DNA reads TGTGCCAGCAGCTCCCCCCCGGACAGGGCGATAGTGGATACGCAGTATTTT. Protein product: CASSSPPDRAIVDTQYF.

The chain joins TRBV6-5 to TRBJ1-2; D unclear. The germline V and J ends were trimmed by 6 bases and 4 bases, with 15 bases remaining between them. The V gene's germline CDR1 is MNHEY and CDR2 SVGAGI. The CDR3 runs to 14 residues. The CDR3 spells CASSSPGSGYGYTF. Written as DNA, the CDR3 is TGTGCCAGCAGCTCTCCGGGAAGCGGCTATGGCTACACCTTC.

This clone was counted between two and nine times. The CDR3: CSVARGSSYNEQFF. DNA of the CDR3: TGCAGCGTTGCTCGGGGGAGCTCCTACAATGAGCAGTTCTTC. V is TRBV29-1 and J is TRBJ2-1; D may be TRBD2 (6 bases). V was cut by 4 bases and J by 0 bases, with 10 bases left in between. The germline V gene has CDR1 SQVTM and CDR2 ANQGSEA. The CDR3 is 14 residues long.

The chain carries TRBV6-4 and TRBJ1-5; 7 bases map to TRBD1. The CDR3 is 16 residues long. Germline V gene data show CDR1 as MRHNA and CDR2 as SNTAGT. With 4 bases clipped from V and 5 bases from J, the junction kept 11 bases outside the gene matches. CDR3: CASSAGGQVEDQPQHF. The CDR3 DNA follows: TGTGCCAGCAGTGCCGGAGGACAGGTGGAGGATCAGCCCCAGCATTTT.

The J gene is TRBJ2-1, the V gene TRBV3-1 (or the pseudogene TRBV3-2); unclear D gene. Trimming removed 1 base from V and 12 bases from J, with 10 bases in between. Germline V CDR1 and CDR2: LGHDT, YNNKEL (reference sequence). There are 12 residues in the CDR3. CDR3 in DNA: TGTGCCAGCAGCCAAGGCGTATACTTGCAGTTCTTC. It yields the protein CASSQGVYLQFF.

CDR3 in DNA: TGTGCCAGCAGCTTCCCCTTAGGAGTGCACACTGAAGCTTTCTTT. Translation: CASSFPLGVHTEAFF. The chain is built from TRBV5-6 and TRBJ1-1; the D is unclear. Germline CDR1 reads SGHDT; CDR2 reads YYEEEE. This CDR3 has 15 residues. V shed 2 bases and J shed 3 bases, with 14 bases lying between them.

V and J are TRBV30 and TRBJ1-4; 11 bases are shared with TRBD1. V dropped 1 base and J dropped 10; count of bases not matched to a gene: 8. The CDR3 is 15 amino acids. Germline loops: CDR1 GTSNPN, CDR2 SVGIG (reference sequence). The CDR3 spells CAWSASRTGGGKLFF. CDR3 nucleotides: TGTGCCTGGAGTGCCTCCCGGACAGGGGGCGGAAAACTGTTTTTT.

J is TRBJ1-5 and V is TRBV27; D remains ambiguous. V lost 4 bases, J lost 4 bases, and 11 bases lay in between. This CDR3 is built from 14 residues. CDR1 MNHEY and CDR2 SMNVEV come from the germline V gene (reference sequence). CDR3 in amino acids: CASSSPLRNQPQHF. The CDR3, as DNA: TGTGCCAGCAGTTCTCCCCTAAGAAATCAGCCCCAGCATTTT.

The rearrangement joins TRBV7-2 to TRBJ2-1, with TRBD2 matching 7 bases. The CDR3 contains 15 residues. The V gene end was trimmed by 1 base and the J gene end by 3 bases; junction bases not matched to a gene: 3. CDR1 is SGHTA and CDR2 is FQGNSA in the germline V gene. The CDR3 here is CASSLVGGGYNEQFF. CDR3 nucleotides: TGTGCCAGCAGCTTAGTTGGCGGGGGCTACAATGAGCAGTTCTTC.

The chain is built from TRBV7-2 and TRBJ2-1; 7 positions agree with TRBD2. The CDR3 has 15 residues. V shed 4 bases and J 3 bases; nucleotides not matched to a gene: 6. CDR1 and CDR2 (germline): SGHTA, FQGNSA. CDR3 amino acids: CASSSGGSVYNEQFF. The CDR3 DNA reads as TGTGCCAGCAGCTCCGGGGGGTCGGTCTACAATGAGCAGTTCTTC.

V is TRBV5-1 and J is TRBJ1-6; no clear D gene. Per the germline V gene, CDR1 is SGHRS and CDR2 is YFSETQ. The CDR3 totals 14 residues. V lost 0 bases and J lost 8, with 9 bases in between. The DNA of the CDR3 is TGCGCCAGCAGCTTGGTCTTTAGAGATTCACCCCTCCACTTT. Amino acid sequence: CASSLVFRDSPLHF.

This sequence joins TRBV5-4 and TRBJ1-4; D uncertain. Germline lookup yields CDR1 SGHNT and CDR2 YYREEE (reference sequence). CDR3 length: 15 residues. The V gene lost 3 bases and the J gene lost 0 bases, with 9 bases spanning the gap. CDR3 protein: CASSWGGTTNEKLFF. Written as DNA, the CDR3 is TGTGCCAGCAGCTGGGGAGGGACAACTAATGAAAAACTGTTTTTT.

V is TRBV13 and J is TRBJ1-2, with 8 nucleotides matching TRBD1. In germline, CDR1 is PRHDT, CDR2 FYEKMQ (reference sequence). There are 12 residues in the CDR3. J lost 7 bases, V lost 7 bases, and 5 bases had no gene match. The CDR3 loop is CASTQGAFGYTF. CDR3 in DNA: TGTGCCAGCACCCAGGGGGCATTTGGCTACACCTTC.

V usage is TRBV29-1 and J usage is TRBJ2-1; TRBD2 matches 7 bases. CDR1 is SQVTM, CDR2 ANQGSEA, per germline. The CDR3 has 10 amino acids. The V segment lost 7 bases and the J segment 7 bases; nucleotides outside the gene matches: 1. The CDR3 DNA reads as TGCAGCGGCGGGGGAAATGAGCAGTTCTTC. Residues: CSGGGNEQFF.